Given below is one T cell receptor (beta chain) in context. Its antigen is still unknown. No much larger clonotype is one base removed from it; base qualities were not supplied. Whole blood was collected in K2EDTA tubes by collaborating institutions according to the institutions' own protocols. For TCRbeta analysis, collaborator samples were shipped as frozen whole blood, as isolated PBMCs, or as DNA extracted from either sample type. This specimen belongs to a study of blood T cell repertoires in COVID-19 (dated by TCRdb to about 2020). In terms of the full investigation: Samples covering the acute and convalescent phases of COVID-19 were provided by collaborators in the United States, Italy and Spain. The material from the prospective study consisted of cDNA or gDNA derived from T cells, B-cell-depleted T cells, or PBMCs. Deeply sampled blood TCRbeta repertoires from subjects exposed to, actively infected with, or recovered from COVID-19 were included in the dataset. The repertoires were released in a freely available public database intended as a resource for research on the immune response to SARS-CoV-2. The samples were drawn from the first 160 participants of the ongoing ImmuneRACE study and from 1,254 subjects provided by 6 global collaborators. A de-identified subject ID, COVID-19 status, age in years and sex were almost always included in the sample metadata. Where available, HLA class I and class II types were obtained from metadata supplied by the sample provider rather than from assay-based typing. Results and caveats for the whole study, not just this receptor: The amount of clinical and demographic metadata varied by source and participant and was provided uncurated.

Trimming costs V 6 bases and J 1 base, and their ends lie 9 bases apart. The CDR3 has 13 amino acids, counting the end cysteine and phenylalanine. The entry retains the CDR3 DNA only, 39 bases that are in frame from base 1. Looking up the germline V gene yields CDR1 SGHNT and CDR2 YENEEA. TCRbeta CDR3 regions were amplified from genomic DNA using the immunoSEQ Assay, a bias-controlled multiplex PCR. The authors processed their data as follows. The number of nucleated cells in each sample was estimated by amplification of reference gene primers within the assay. To quantify the absolute abundance of each unique TCRbeta CDR3 rearrangement, sequence reads were collapsed and filtered. For each sample, productive Simpson clonality was calculated as the square root of Simpson's diversity index over productive rearrangements. The immuneACCESS repertoire file appears here via TCRdb, limited to in-frame rearrangements. These files lack a portion of the clones; in checked studies, under half of the deficit traces to unresolved V genes, and the cause of the others is not known. Clonal size and the V and J genes are those of that table, whereas D and trimming came from the DNA. This sample comprises approximately 130,000 clones, 60% to 80% of them detected only once. 6.5% to 9% of the sample goes to the ten largest clones.

Specimen: peripheral blood. The TCR was taken from a human donor in a cohort sampled during active COVID-19. The rearranged segments are TRBV11-3 and TRBJ2-5; the D segment cannot be called with confidence. The DNA is TGTGCCAGCAGGTTCGAGGCCCAAGAGACCCAGTACTTC. It codes for CASRFEAQETQYF.